The 2 T cell receptor beta chains presented below share a single source sample, sequenced in a study of T cell repertoires in enteric fever. Using its own MiXCR run on the reads, TCRdb lists one record per CDR3 protein. The sample has approximately 1,600 distinct CDR3 sequences, around a third seen once. Sequencing was performed on CCR7- CD38- CD4+ T cells from PBMCs. Receptor source: a human donor with Salmonella enteric fever, either typhoid or paratyphoid (not recorded which).

This clonotype is large in the sample. The chain carries TRBV29-1 and TRBJ1-1; maybe TRBD1 (6 bases). The CDR3 is 13 amino acids. The V end was cut by 7 bases, the J end by 5 bases, with 17 bases between. Germline V CDR1 and CDR2: SQVTM, ANQGSEA. CDR3 DNA sequence: TGCAGCGCTGGGTTACAGGGTTTGACTGAAGCTTTCTTT. Its translation: CSAGLQGLTEAFF.

This clonotype was observed a handful of times. This chain connects TRBV7-9 to TRBJ2-1, with D tentatively TRBD2 (5 bases). Germline values: CDR1 SEHNR, CDR2 FQNEAQ (reference sequence). CDR3 length: 13 amino acids. The V end was cut by 4 bases, the J end by 7 bases, with 11 bases between. The chain's CDR3 is CASSSGLRNEQFF. For the CDR3, the DNA is TGTGCCAGCAGCTCCGGACTGAGGAATGAGCAGTTCTTC.